This T cell receptor beta chain was identified during a study of cytomegalovirus exposure and HLA in healthy donors. The primer mix had 60 Vbeta and 13 Jbeta primers. Generated by immunoSEQ multiplex PCR, the TCRdb table keeps only in-frame clones and is missing some. This table has approximately 100,000 clones, 70% to 75% appearing once. Germline CDR1 is WNHNN and CDR2 is SYGVQD (reference sequence). Trimming shortened V by 0 bases and J by 1 base, and 13 bases separated the two germline ends. CDR3 length equals 16 residues. This clone was seen a few times. The source material was PBMCs. This TCR came from a female donor in good health and CMV-seronegative. The chain uses TRBV10-1 and TRBJ2-7, with D perhaps matching TRBD1 (5 bases). In nucleotides, the CDR3 is TGCGCCAGCAGTGAGTCGGTCGACAGACCTTCCTACGAGCAGTACTTC. Translated: CASSESVDRPSYEQYF.